This T cell receptor (beta chain) stems from a study of T cells in Graves' hyperthyroidism and ophthalmopathy. What was amplified from RNA transcripts were TCR beta CDR3 regions. First-round RT-PCR with HTBI primers amplified the TCR CDR3 region. TCRdb re-called the multiplex PCR reads with MiXCR, one entry per CDR3 protein. The data contain about 700,000 distinct CDR3 sequences, around 13% of them singletons. CDR3 length: 16 residues. V gave up 0 bases and J gave up 2 bases; unmatched junction bases: 4. Germline loops: CDR1 KGHSH, CDR2 LQKENI. This clonotype was counted between two and nine times. Hyperthyroidism in the patients, aged 18 to 65, was newly diagnosed and under 2 months in duration.

The specimen was blood. This TCR was recovered from a woman under 30 with Graves' hyperthyroidism. The chain carries TRBV18 and TRBJ2-3, with TRBD1 matching over 8 bases. The CDR3 sequence: CASSPPTGGITDTQYF. DNA of the CDR3: TGTGCCAGCTCACCACCCACAGGGGGAATCACAGATACGCAGTATTTT.